This passage covers 9 T cell receptor beta chains from one sample sequenced in a study of blood T cell repertoires in COVID-19 (dated by TCRdb to between 2020 and 2021). To prepare the library, the immunoSEQ multiplex PCR assay was applied. Held by TCRdb, this immuneACCESS table contains in-frame sequences only and omits some clones. Under half of the omission traces to an unresolved V gene where checked; the cause of the rest is unknown. The sample has 150,000 to 180,000 clones on record, approximately 83% of them singletons. The top ten clones comprise around 28% of the sample. The sample was peripheral blood. These receptors were taken from a woman aged 60-75 years with acute or convalescent COVID-19.

In this sample, this clone turned up once. This chain joins TRBV2 and TRBJ2-3; 12 bases are a match to TRBD2. V lost 6 bases, J lost 2 bases, and 6 bases stayed unmatched. This CDR3 spans 16 amino acids. The germline CDR1 and CDR2 sequences are SNHLY and FYNNEI. CDR3 DNA: TGTGCCAGCAGGCGACTAGCGGGGGACCCCACAGATACGCAGTATTTT. Encoded protein: CASRRLAGDPTDTQYF.

V is TRBV4-1 and J is TRBJ2-3; the D gene is possibly TRBD2 (6 bases). Germline values: CDR1 MGHRA, CDR2 YSYEKL. Trimming cost V 0 bases and J 3 bases, with 22 bases left between them. The CDR3 extends over 19 amino acids. This CDR3 is CASSQEEGFDSRVTDTQYF. Here the CDR3 DNA reads TGCGCCAGCAGCCAAGAGGAGGGATTTGATTCCAGGGTGACAGATACGCAGTATTTT.

The chain employs TRBV10-1 and TRBJ2-2; unclear D gene. CDR3 size: 13 residues. Germline V gene data show CDR1 as WNHNN and CDR2 as SYGVQD (reference sequence). V was shortened by 6 bases and J by 0 bases, with 5 bases between the two germline ends. CDR3 sequence: CASRQTNTGELFF. The CDR3 coding sequence is TGCGCCAGCAGGCAGACGAACACCGGGGAGCTGTTTTTT.

This clone came up once. The J gene is TRBJ2-7, the V gene TRBV2, with 14 positions matching TRBD2. CDR1 SNHLY and CDR2 FYNNEI come from the germline V gene. The CDR3 is 15 residues long. V was clipped by 6 bases and J by 2 bases; unmatched bases: 3. CDR3 region: CASRPGLAGAYEQYF. CDR3 DNA sequence: TGTGCCAGCAGGCCGGGACTAGCGGGGGCCTACGAGCAGTACTTC.

The chain employs TRBV11-2 and TRBJ2-1; D perhaps matches TRBD2 (7 bases). The CDR3 runs 16 residues. The germline V and J ends were trimmed by 5 bases and 9 bases, with 23 bases remaining between them. Per the germline V gene, CDR1 is SGHAT and CDR2 is FQNNGV. CDR3: CASSTLGGRGSSEQFF. CDR3 coding DNA: TGTGCCAGCAGCACCCTCGGGGGGCGCGGTAGTAGTGAGCAGTTCTTC.

V usage is TRBV5-1 and J usage is TRBJ1-2; D unresolved. Germline V gene lookup returns CDR1 SGHRS and CDR2 YFSETQ. With 6 bases removed from V and 1 base from J, the gap between germline ends came to 13 bases. This CDR3 is 14 amino acids long. This chain's CDR3 is CASTWTDFNYGYTF. The CDR3 region has the DNA TGCGCCAGCACGTGGACGGACTTTAACTATGGCTACACCTTC.

V is TRBV5-1 and J is TRBJ2-7; 7 nucleotides line up with TRBD1. The junction had 11 bases not matched to a gene; V was cut back by 8 bases and J by 3 bases. This CDR3 contains 14 residues. Germline values: CDR1 SGHRS, CDR2 YFSETQ. The CDR3 sequence: CARRARGLVYEQYF. The CDR3 region has the DNA TGCGCCAGGAGAGCGAGGGGGCTCGTCTACGAGCAGTACTTC.

The J gene is TRBJ1-2, the V gene TRBV19; 7 bases match TRBD1. V gave up 3 bases and J gave up 4 bases; unmatched junction bases: 5. Germline CDR1 reads LNHDA; CDR2 reads SQIVND (reference sequence). This CDR3 has 14 amino acids. This chain's CDR3 is CASSMDRSIYGYTF. CDR3 nucleotides: TGTGCCAGTAGTATGGACAGGAGTATCTATGGCTACACCTTC.

The rearrangement links TRBV27 to TRBJ2-1; 11 positions agree with TRBD2. The germline CDR1 and CDR2 sequences are MNHEY and SMNVEV (reference sequence). The ends lost 6 bases at V and 5 bases at J; junction bases unmatched: 6. This CDR3 contains 15 residues. The CDR3 region is CASSPRLAGHNEQFF. DNA for the CDR3: TGTGCCAGCAGCCCTAGACTAGCGGGGCACAATGAGCAGTTCTTC.